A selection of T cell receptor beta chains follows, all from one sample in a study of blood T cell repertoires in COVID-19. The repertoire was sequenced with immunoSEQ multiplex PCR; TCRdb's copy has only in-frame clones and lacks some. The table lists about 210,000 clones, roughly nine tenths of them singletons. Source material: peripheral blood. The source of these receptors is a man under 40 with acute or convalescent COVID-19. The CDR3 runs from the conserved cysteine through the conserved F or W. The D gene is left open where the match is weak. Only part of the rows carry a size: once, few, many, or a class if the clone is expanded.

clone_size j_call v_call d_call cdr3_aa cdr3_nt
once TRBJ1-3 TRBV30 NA CALPLGRERNTIYF TGTGCTCTTCCCCTTGGCAGGGAACGAAACACCATATATTTT
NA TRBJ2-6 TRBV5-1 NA CASSPLGANVLTF TGCGCCAGCAGCCCCCTGGGGGCCAACGTCCTGACTTTC
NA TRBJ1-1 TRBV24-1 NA CATSDLRRGNTEAFF TGTGCCACCAGTGATTTGCGCAGGGGTAACACTGAAGCTTTCTTT
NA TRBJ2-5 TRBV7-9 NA CASSSNRVIQETQYF TGTGCCAGCAGCTCGAACAGGGTAATCCAAGAGACCCAGTACTTC
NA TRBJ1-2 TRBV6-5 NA CASRGGAGYGYTF TGTGCCAGCAGGGGGGGTGCCGGCTATGGCTACACCTTC
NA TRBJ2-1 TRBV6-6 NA CASSYLRTRNEQFF TGTGCCAGCAGTTATCTGCGCACCCGTAATGAGCAGTTCTTC
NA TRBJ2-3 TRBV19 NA CASSIWTANRDTQYF TGTGCCAGTAGTATATGGACAGCTAACAGGGATACGCAGTATTTT
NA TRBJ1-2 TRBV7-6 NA CASSLGKGFGYGYTF TGTGCCAGCAGCTTAGGCAAGGGGTTTGGCTATGGCTACACCTTC
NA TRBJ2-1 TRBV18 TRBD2 CASSPQTSGNNEQFF TGTGCCAGCTCACCTCAGACTAGCGGGAACAATGAGCAGTTCTTC
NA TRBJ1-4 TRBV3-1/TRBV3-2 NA CASSQEGAREIEKLFF TGTGCCAGCAGCCAAGAGGGGGCCAGGGAGATTGAAAAACTGTTTTTT
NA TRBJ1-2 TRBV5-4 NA CASSSSQVYYTF TGTGCCAGCAGCTCCTCACAGGTTTACTACACCTTC
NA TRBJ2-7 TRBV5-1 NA CASRNRDTQDEQYF TGCGCCAGCAGGAACCGGGACACCCAAGACGAGCAGTACTTC
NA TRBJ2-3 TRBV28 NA CASRPQGRTDTQYF TGTGCCAGTCGCCCGCAGGGGCGCACAGATACGCAGTATTTT
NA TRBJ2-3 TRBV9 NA CASSVEQGWRDTQYF TGTGCCAGCAGCGTAGAACAGGGATGGAGAGATACGCAGTATTTT